Following are 26 T cell receptor beta chains from one sample sequenced in a study of T cell changes during pregnancy in multiple sclerosis. The assay was immunoSEQ multiplex PCR, and TCRdb's table has in-frame clones only and misses some. The table shows about 24,000 clones, with just over 85% occurring only once. The sequenced sample was CD8+ T cells from peripheral blood mononuclear cells, obtained in the first trimester of pregnancy. The origin of the receptors is a female donor in good health, enrolled as a control in a pregnancy study.

The gene calls are TRBV5-1 and TRBJ2-2; D may be TRBD2 (5 bases). Per germline, CDR1 SGHRS and CDR2 YFSETQ. This CDR3 region has 14 residues. The V end was cut by 3 bases, the J end by 0 bases, with 6 bases between. CDR3 sequence (DNA): TGCGCCAGCAGCTGGACTTCGAACACCGGGGAGCTGTTTTTT. Protein product: CASSWTSNTGELFF. Complete variable domain (other parts from reference TRBV5-1 and TRBJ2-2): KAGVTQTPRYLIKTRGQQVTLSCSPISGHRSVSWYQQTPGQGLQFLFEYFSETQRNKGNFPGRFSGRQFSNSRSEMNVSTLELGDSALYLCASSWTSNTGELFFGEGSRLTVL.

The V and J genes are TRBV5-6 and TRBJ2-2; TRBD2 matches 7 bases. CDR1 is SGHDT and CDR2 is YYEEEE in the germline V gene. The J segment lost 8 bases and the V segment lost 4 bases, leaving 14 bases of the junction unmatched. The CDR3 runs to 16 residues. The chain's CDR3 is CASSPLGGGPPGELFF. The CDR3 nucleotides are TGTGCCAGCAGCCCCCTGGGGGGGGGTCCTCCGGGGGAGCTGTTTTTT. Full variable domain (outside the CDR3, taken from reference TRBV5-6 and TRBJ2-2): DAGVTQSPTHLIKTRGQQVTLRCSPKSGHDTVSWYQQALGQGPQFIFQYYEEEERQRGNFPDRFSGHQFPNYSSELNVNALLLGDSALYLCASSPLGGGPPGELFFGEGSRLTVL.

The chain uses TRBV7-9 and TRBJ1-2; no clear D. V lost 0 bases to trimming and J lost 8 bases, with 7 bases between them. CDR3 length: 12 residues. Germline-derived CDR1 and CDR2 are SEHNR and FQNEAQ (reference sequence). The CDR3 DNA is TGTGCCAGCAGCTTAGCCCCCGGGGGCTACACCTTC. Translation gives CASSLAPGGYTF.

V is TRBV2 and J is TRBJ2-7; 11 nucleotides agree with TRBD2. The CDR3 has 15 amino acids. V shed 6 bases, J shed 2 bases, and the junction held 6 bases outside the gene matches. Germline V lookup: CDR1 SNHLY, CDR2 FYNNEI. As DNA, the CDR3 is TGTGCCAGCAGCCACGGTAGCGGGGGGGCCTACGAGCAGTACTTC. Encoded protein: CASSHGSGGAYEQYF.

This sequence joins TRBV2 and TRBJ2-7; no firm D call. Germline CDR1 is SNHLY and CDR2 is FYNNEI. Between the trimmed V and J ends, which lost 3 bases and 0 bases, there was a span of 9 bases. The CDR3 has 14 amino acids. The CDR3, as DNA: TGTGCCAGCAGTGACCAACAGAGCTCCTACGAGCAGTACTTC. It translates to CASSDQQSSYEQYF.

The chain links TRBV7-8 to TRBJ2-1; weak D call: TRBD2 (5 bases). This CDR3 is 16 amino acids long. Germline CDR1 reads SGHVS; CDR2 reads FQNEAQ. The V end was cut by 2 bases, the J end by 0 bases, with 11 bases between. The CDR3 coding sequence is TGTGCCAGCAGCTTACCCTTGGGGAGCTCCTACAATGAGCAGTTCTTC. This gives the protein CASSLPLGSSYNEQFF.

This chain uses TRBV19 with TRBJ1-3, with D maybe TRBD1 (5 bases). Trimming cost V 11 bases and J 0 bases, with 14 bases left between them. Germline V CDR1 and CDR2: LNHDA, SQIVND (reference sequence). This CDR3 contains 14 residues. The CDR3 nucleotides read TGTGCCTCGACAGCCAGGAGCTCTGGAAACACCATATATTTT. Protein sequence: CASTARSSGNTIYF.

V gene TRBV5-6 combines with J gene TRBJ2-7, with D perhaps matching TRBD1 (5 bases). In germline, CDR1 is SGHDT, CDR2 YYEEEE. The CDR3 is made up of 13 amino acids. Trimming took off 3 bases at V and 7 bases at J, with 14 bases between the two ends. Written as DNA, the CDR3 is TGTGCCAGCAGCTCGACAGTCGGTTGGGAGCAGTACTTC. This translates into CASSSTVGWEQYF.

The chain employs TRBV11-2 and TRBJ2-2; no firm D call. Germline V CDR1 and CDR2: SGHAT, FQNNGV. This CDR3 spans 12 amino acids. V dropped 3 bases and J dropped 6 bases, with 5 bases sitting between them. The CDR3 DNA follows: TGTGCCAGCAGCTTTGGCCCCGGGGAGCTGTTTTTT. This sequence encodes CASSFGPGELFF.

This chain uses TRBV27 with TRBJ1-3; TRBD1 might be the D (6 bases). The germline V gene encodes CDR1 MNHEY and CDR2 SMNVEV (reference sequence). CDR3 size: 15 residues. Trimming removed 5 bases at V and 4 bases at J, with 15 bases between. The CDR3 DNA reads as TGTGCCAGCAGTCCGATAGACAGGAAGGGAAACACCATATATTTT. Translated, it gives CASSPIDRKGNTIYF.

This clone appeared once. The gene calls are TRBV13 and TRBJ1-4; TRBD1 matches at 8 bases. CDR3 length equals 16 residues. Trimming removed 4 bases from V and 8 bases from J; junction bases left unmatched: 12. The germline gives CDR1 PRHDT, CDR2 FYEKMQ (reference sequence). The DNA of the CDR3 is TGTGCCAGCAGCTCCTCTCAGGGGGCATTTGGAGAAAAACTGTTTTTT. Residues: CASSSSQGAFGEKLFF.

The V and J genes are TRBV4-3 and TRBJ2-1, with TRBD2 as a possible D gene (6 bases). The CDR3 loop spans 16 amino acids. The germline V gene encodes CDR1 LGHNA and CDR2 YSLEER. Between the trimmed V and J ends, which lost 1 base and 4 bases, there was a span of 14 bases. CDR3 coding DNA: TGCGCCAGCAGCCAAGGGTGGGCGGGGCCATACAATGAGCAGTTCTTC. Amino acids: CASSQGWAGPYNEQFF.

This rearrangement joins TRBV4-2 to TRBJ1-2, with 8 bases lining up with TRBD1. The CDR3 sequence is 15 residues long. V dropped 1 base and J dropped 4; count of bases not matched to a gene: 5. Germline CDR1 LGHNA, CDR2 YNFKEQ. CDR3 nucleotide sequence: TGTGCCAGCAGCCAAGGGACAGGGTCCTCCTATGGCTACACCTTC. The encoded protein is CASSQGTGSSYGYTF.

The chain joins TRBV6-4 to TRBJ2-3, with 9 bases fitting TRBD2. Germline CDR1 MRHNA, CDR2 SNTAGT. V trimming: 10 bases; J trimming: 4 bases; junction bases outside the gene matches: 12. The CDR3 is 15 residues long. The CDR3 DNA sequence: TGTGCCACCTCGGGTATAGCGGGGGCACCAGATACGCAGTATTTT. Translation gives CATSGIAGAPDTQYF.

The chain carries TRBV5-4 and TRBJ2-1; 8 positions match TRBD1. CDR3 size: 15 residues. J lost 8 bases, V lost 1 base, and 8 bases had no gene match. Germline values: CDR1 SGHNT, CDR2 YYREEE (reference sequence). CDR3 DNA sequence: TGTGCCAGCAGCTTGCACAGGGGGATGATATATGAGCAGTTCTTC. Protein product: CASSLHRGMIYEQFF.

The V call is TRBV6-1, the J call TRBJ2-7; possibly TRBD1 for D (5 bases). The V gene's germline CDR1 is MNHNS and CDR2 SASEGT. This CDR3 has 15 residues. The V end was cut by 3 bases, the J end by 0 bases, with 12 bases between. The CDR3 bases are TGTGCCAGCAGTGAGGCGACAGTTAGCTCCTACGAGCAGTACTTC. The encoded protein is CASSEATVSSYEQYF.

V is TRBV5-1 and J is TRBJ2-1; TRBD1 matches at 9 bases. V trimming: 5 bases; J trimming: 6 bases; junction bases outside the gene matches: 18. The germline CDR1 and CDR2 sequences are SGHRS and YFSETQ. The CDR3 loop spans 18 amino acids. The CDR3: CASSWRQGVEGIGNEQFF. CDR3 DNA: TGCGCCAGCAGTTGGAGACAGGGGGTTGAAGGGATAGGCAATGAGCAGTTCTTC. The full variable domain, its missing parts supplied by reference TRBV5-1 and TRBJ2-1, is KAGVTQTPRYLIKTRGQQVTLSCSPISGHRSVSWYQQTPGQGLQFLFEYFSETQRNKGNFPGRFSGRQFSNSRSEMNVSTLELGDSALYLCASSWRQGVEGIGNEQFFGPGTRLTVL.

V and J are TRBV6-4 and TRBJ1-1; TRBD1 might be the D (6 bases). The germline V gene encodes CDR1 MRHNA and CDR2 SNTAGT. This CDR3 region has 14 residues. V lost 3 bases to trimming and J lost 4 bases, with 12 bases between them. This CDR3 is CASSERTGSTEAFF. CDR3 nucleotide sequence: TGTGCCAGCAGTGAGCGTACAGGGAGCACTGAAGCTTTCTTT.

Here the CDR3 reads CASSSRQAFSYNEQFF. CDR3 in DNA: TGTGCCAGCAGCTCGCGACAGGCCTTCTCCTACAATGAGCAGTTCTTC. The chain links TRBV7-9 to TRBJ2-1; tentative D call: TRBD1 (6 bases). The CDR3 runs 16 residues. The V gene's germline CDR1 is SEHNR and CDR2 FQNEAQ (reference sequence). V was pared by 4 bases and J by 0 bases, with 13 bases between. Looking up the rest from reference TRBV7-9 and TRBJ2-1 gives the full variable domain: DTGVSQNPRHKITKRGQNVTFRCDPISEHNRLYWYRQTLGQGPEFLTYFQNEAQLEKSRLLSDRFSAERPKGSFSTLEIQRTEQGDSAMYLCASSSRQAFSYNEQFFGPGTRLTVL.

This clone was seen a single time. The chain links TRBV4-3 to TRBJ2-2, with 10 nucleotides matching TRBD2. After removal of 1 base from V and 1 base from J, the junction contained 0 bases not matched to a gene. The germline CDR1 and CDR2 sequences are LGHNA and YSLEER. This CDR3 has 16 amino acids. The CDR3 bases are TGCGCCAGCAGCCAAGGGACTAGCGGGAACACCGGGGAGCTGTTTTTT. It is translated as CASSQGTSGNTGELFF.

The chain has TRBV12-5 and TRBJ2-3; D perhaps matches TRBD2 (5 bases). The V end lost 2 bases, the J end lost 0 bases, and 9 bases lay between the germline ends. The length of the CDR3 is 15 residues. Germline V CDR1 and CDR2: LGHNT, FRNRAP. The DNA for the CDR3 is TGTGCTAGTGGTTTGCGGGGATCTAGCACAGATACGCAGTATTTT. Translated, it gives CASGLRGSSTDTQYF.

This chain connects TRBV5-8 to TRBJ2-2, with D hard to call. Germline V gene lookup returns CDR1 SGHTS and CDR2 YDEGEE. CDR3 size: 14 residues. V lost 1 base and J 1 base, leaving 5 bases between the germline ends. The CDR3 protein is CASSLPQNTGELFF. The CDR3 DNA reads as TGTGCCAGCAGCTTGCCCCAGAACACCGGGGAGCTGTTTTTT.

The rearrangement links TRBV28 to TRBJ1-2; no reliable D call. V lost 5 bases to trimming and J lost 1 base, with 8 bases between them. Germline loops: CDR1 MDHEN, CDR2 SYDVKM. This CDR3 is 13 amino acids long. The CDR3 is CASSLGSNYGYTF. The CDR3 DNA follows: TGTGCCAGCAGTCTGGGGAGTAACTATGGCTACACCTTC.

The chain carries TRBV15 and TRBJ2-3; 9 bases map to TRBD2. Germline values: CDR1 LNHNV, CDR2 YYDKDF (reference sequence). The J segment lost 5 bases and the V segment lost 9 bases, leaving 6 bases of the junction unmatched. This CDR3 spans 13 amino acids. The CDR3 DNA follows: TGTGCCACTTGCCATAGCGGGGGAGATACGCAGTATTTT. It is translated as CATCHSGGDTQYF.

The rearrangement uses TRBV7-2 and TRBJ1-5; D may be TRBD1 (6 bases). Germline CDR1 SGHTA, CDR2 FQGNSA. The CDR3 runs 15 residues. Trimming pared 1 base from V and 3 bases from J, leaving 10 bases between. The CDR3 region is CASSLDRAVNQPQHF. CDR3 nucleotides: TGTGCCAGCAGCTTAGACAGGGCGGTCAATCAGCCCCAGCATTTT.

The chain combines TRBV4-2 with TRBJ1-5, with 9 bases lining up with TRBD1. The length of the CDR3 is 15 residues. Germline V gene data show CDR1 as LGHNA and CDR2 as YNFKEQ. Trimming took 2 bases from V and 7 from J; bases not matched to a gene: 6. Here the CDR3 reads CASSQYETGGQPQHF. The CDR3 DNA sequence: TGTGCCAGCAGCCAATATGAGACAGGGGGACAGCCCCAGCATTTT.